These 23 T cell receptor beta chains originate from one sample sequenced in a study of cytomegalovirus exposure and HLA in healthy donors. Both 60 Vbeta primers and 13 Jbeta primers went into the PCR. The protocol was immunoSEQ multiplex PCR, while the TCRdb copy is restricted to in-frame clones and leaves out a portion. The sample carries around 200,000 clones, 65% to 85% recorded once. Sequenced: PBMCs. The receptors shown here come from a man aged 50 to 60 in good health and CMV-seronegative.

The V and J genes are TRBV29-1 and TRBJ2-5; TRBD1 aligns across 7 bases. The end of the DNA fits TRBJ2-7 better, so the J call may be wrong. There are 13 residues in the CDR3. The germline CDR1 and CDR2 sequences are SQVTM and ANQGSEA. CDR3 sequence: CSVEQGVSYEQYF. In nucleotides, the CDR3 is TGCAGCGTTGAGCAGGGGGTCAGCTACGAGCAGTACTTC.

This clone was seen only once. The CDR3 region is CASSLVDRGPTQETQYF. The CDR3 nucleotides are TGTGCCAGCAGCTTAGTTGACAGGGGGCCTACCCAAGAGACCCAGTACTTC. The chain recombines TRBV7-6 with TRBJ2-5; TRBD1 aligns across 10 bases. CDR3 length equals 17 residues. Trimming removed 1 base from V and 1 base from J; junction bases left unmatched: 6. Germline V gene data show CDR1 as SGHVS and CDR2 as FNYEAQ.

The chain recombines TRBV9 with TRBJ2-3, with 7 bases that match TRBD1. The CDR3 consists of 15 residues. V was clipped by 4 bases and J by 2 bases; unmatched bases: 7. In germline, CDR1 is SGDLS, CDR2 YYNGEE. CDR3 in DNA: TGTGCCAGCAGCTTACGGGACAGCAACACAGATACGCAGTATTTT. Translation gives CASSLRDSNTDTQYF.

The chain's CDR3 is CASSSDRGQTGELFF. CDR3 DNA sequence: TGTGCCAGCAGCTCTGACAGGGGGCAAACCGGGGAGCTGTTTTTT. The chain combines TRBV5-6 with TRBJ2-2, with 10 bases matching TRBD1. CDR1 and CDR2 from the germline V gene are SGHDT and YYEEEE. CDR3 length: 15 residues. Losses at the gene ends were 3 bases for V and 5 bases for J; bases not matched to a gene: 4. The full variable domain, completed using reference TRBV5-6 and TRBJ2-2, is DAGVTQSPTHLIKTRGQQVTLRCSPKSGHDTVSWYQQALGQGPQFIFQYYEEEERQRGNFPDRFSGHQFPNYSSELNVNALLLGDSALYLCASSSDRGQTGELFFGEGSRLTVL.

The gene calls are TRBV5-4 and TRBJ2-2; weak D call: TRBD2 (6 bases). The germline V gene encodes CDR1 SGHNT and CDR2 YYREEE (reference sequence). Trimming left V 1 base short and J 3 bases short, with 13 bases between. The CDR3 length is 16 residues. The CDR3 region is CASSLKREIDTGELFF. CDR3 coding DNA: TGTGCCAGCAGCTTGAAACGGGAGATTGACACCGGGGAGCTGTTTTTT.

The chain joins TRBV15 to TRBJ2-3; D might be TRBD2 (5 bases). This CDR3 is 16 amino acids long. Trimming pared 1 base from V and 3 bases from J, leaving 14 bases between. From germline, CDR1 is LNHNV and CDR2 YYDKDF (reference sequence). The CDR3 DNA sequence: TGTGCCACCAGCAGAGGTTTATTAGCGCCTACAGATACGCAGTATTTT. The encoded protein is CATSRGLLAPTDTQYF.

The chain is built from TRBV7-9 and TRBJ1-2, with D unclear. This CDR3 region has 15 residues. The V end lost 2 bases, the J end lost 3 bases, and 13 bases lay between the germline ends. Germline V gene data show CDR1 as SEHNR and CDR2 as FQNEAQ (reference sequence). Written as DNA, the CDR3 is TGTGCCAGCAGCTTACTTACGGGGAAGGACTATGGCTACACCTTC. As protein: CASSLLTGKDYGYTF. Using reference TRBV7-9 and TRBJ1-2 for the parts outside the CDR3, the full variable domain is DTGVSQNPRHKITKRGQNVTFRCDPISEHNRLYWYRQTLGQGPEFLTYFQNEAQLEKSRLLSDRFSAERPKGSFSTLEIQRTEQGDSAMYLCASSLLTGKDYGYTFGSGTRLTVV.

V is TRBV4-1 and J is TRBJ1-1, with TRBD1 as a possible D gene (5 bases). Trimming left V 1 base short and J 2 bases short, with 11 bases between. Germline lookup yields CDR1 MGHRA and CDR2 YSYEKL. The CDR3 length is 15 residues. CDR3: CASSQVPGQNTEAFF. DNA for the CDR3: TGCGCCAGCAGCCAAGTACCCGGACAAAACACTGAAGCTTTCTTT.

The chain combines TRBV27 with TRBJ2-3; the match to TRBD1 covers 9 bases. J lost 5 bases, V lost 4 bases, and 4 bases had no gene match. From germline, CDR1 is MNHEY and CDR2 SMNVEV (reference sequence). This CDR3 spans 14 amino acids. CDR3 bases: TGTGCCAGCAGTTACCGGGACAGGGTAGATACGCAGTATTTT. Amino acid sequence: CASSYRDRVDTQYF.

The V gene is TRBV30, the J gene TRBJ2-5; D gene uncertain. In germline, CDR1 is GTSNPN, CDR2 SVGIG (reference sequence). V shed 0 bases and J shed 5 bases, with 4 bases lying between them. The CDR3 loop spans 11 amino acids. The CDR3 loop is CAWSVFETQYF. The DNA for the CDR3 is TGTGCCTGGAGTGTCTTCGAGACCCAGTACTTC.

The CDR3 DNA sequence: TGTGCCAGTAGTATATTGACAGGGAAATGGCGAAGCACCGGGGAGCTGTTTTTT. It yields the protein CASSILTGKWRSTGELFF. The chain carries TRBV19 and TRBJ2-2, with 7 bases fitting TRBD1. J was trimmed by 4 bases and V by 2 bases; bases with no gene match: 13. The CDR3 is made up of 18 amino acids. Germline CDR1 reads LNHDA; CDR2 reads SQIVND (reference sequence).

The rearrangement uses TRBV5-4 and TRBJ2-1, with 7 bases that match TRBD1. The CDR3 sequence is 15 residues long. Unmatched junction bases numbered 4, after V lost 0 bases and J lost 4 bases. Per the germline V gene, CDR1 is SGHNT and CDR2 is YYREEE (reference sequence). CDR3 nucleotide sequence: TGTGCCAGCAGCTTGGGTCCGACAGGGTACAATGAGCAGTTCTTC. Translated, it gives CASSLGPTGYNEQFF. The full variable domain, with the rest looked up from reference TRBV5-4 and TRBJ2-1, is ETGVTQSPTHLIKTRGQQVTLRCSSQSGHNTVSWYQQALGQGPQFIFQYYREEENGRGNFPPRFSGLQFPNYSSELNVNALELDDSALYLCASSLGPTGYNEQFFGPGTRLTVL.

The genes are TRBV7-6 and TRBJ2-2, with 7 positions matching TRBD2. Trimming removed 1 base from V and 2 bases from J; junction bases left unmatched: 4. This CDR3 is 16 amino acids long. Germline assignment: CDR1 SGHVS and CDR2 FNYEAQ. DNA for the CDR3: TGTGCCAGCAGCTTAGGGCCAGCGGGAAACACCGGGGAGCTGTTTTTT. This translates into CASSLGPAGNTGELFF.

Comments on this clone: A junction end diverges from the germline sequence, so it may reflect a read error. The V gene is TRBV2, the J gene TRBJ2-4; the D gene is possibly TRBD2 (6 bases). The CDR3 runs to 13 residues. The germline V gene encodes CDR1 SNHLY and CDR2 FYNNEI. CDR3 nucleotide sequence: TGTGCCAGCAAATCACTAGCCAAAAACAGTCAGTACTTC. This translates into CASKSLAKNSQYF.

The chain links TRBV6-1 to TRBJ2-5, with 10 bases lining up with TRBD2. The germline CDR1 and CDR2 sequences are MNHNS and SASEGT. The CDR3 runs 15 residues. With V trimmed by 3 bases and J by 4 bases, 5 bases remained unmatched. The CDR3 loop reads CASSESGRAGETQYF. CDR3 nucleotides: TGTGCCAGCAGTGAGAGCGGGAGGGCCGGAGAGACCCAGTACTTC.

The chain uses TRBV19 and TRBJ2-1; 14 nucleotides align to TRBD2. CDR3 length equals 17 residues. CDR1 LNHDA and CDR2 SQIVND come from the germline V gene (reference sequence). Trimming took 1 base from V and 7 from J; bases not matched to a gene: 6. CDR3 DNA: TGTGCCAGTAGTATAGGTCGACGGACTAGCGGGAGGAATGAGCAGTTCTTC. It codes for CASSIGRRTSGRNEQFF.

V and J are TRBV2 and TRBJ2-1; 14 positions agree with TRBD2. The J segment lost 7 bases and the V segment lost 5 bases, leaving 19 bases of the junction unmatched. Germline V gene sequence: CDR1 SNHLY, CDR2 FYNNEI. The CDR3 covers 20 residues. This CDR3 reads CASSIRGLGLAGERGNEQFF. The CDR3 DNA reads TGTGCCAGCAGTATCCGAGGGTTGGGACTAGCGGGAGAGAGGGGTAATGAGCAGTTCTTC. The entire variable domain, with the rest obtained from reference TRBV2 and TRBJ2-1, is as follows: EPEVTQTPSHQVTQMGQEVILRCVPISNHLYFYWYRQILGQKVEFLVSFYNNEISEKSEIFDDQFSVERPDGSNFTLKIRSTKLEDSAMYFCASSIRGLGLAGERGNEQFFGPGTRLTVL.

The CDR3 DNA reads as TGTGCCAGCAGCTCCCCGGGGGCGGGAGGAATAAATGAGCAGTTCTTC. It encodes CASSSPGAGGINEQFF. V usage is TRBV7-8 and J usage is TRBJ2-1; 8 nucleotides match TRBD2. This CDR3 has 16 residues. The J segment lost 7 bases and the V segment lost 4 bases, leaving 12 bases of the junction unmatched. CDR1 is SGHVS and CDR2 is FQNEAQ in the germline V gene.

This rearrangement joins TRBV5-1 to TRBJ2-7; D may be TRBD1 (5 bases). V shed 0 bases and J shed 3 bases, with 16 bases lying between them. The CDR3 consists of 16 residues. Germline CDR1 is SGHRS and CDR2 is YFSETQ. DNA for the CDR3: TGCGCCAGCAGCTTGGCCCAGACCAGTCAGGGCTACGAGCAGTACTTC. Residues: CASSLAQTSQGYEQYF.

Worth noting for this clone: Germline and junction disagree at one end, which may indicate a read error. The chain recombines TRBV7-9 with TRBJ1-1; D may be TRBD1 (5 bases). The CDR3 contains 15 residues. From germline, CDR1 is SEHNR and CDR2 FQNEAQ (reference sequence). CDR3 loop: CSSSLMLGANTEAFF. The CDR3, as DNA: TGTTCCAGCAGCTTAATGCTAGGGGCGAACACTGAAGCTTTCTTT. The whole variable domain, remainder taken from reference TRBV7-9 and TRBJ1-1, is DTGVSQNPRHKITKRGQNVTFRCDPISEHNRLYWYRQTLGQGPEFLTYFQNEAQLEKSRLLSDRFSAERPKGSFSTLEIQRTEQGDSAMYLCSSSLMLGANTEAFFGQGTRLTVV.

The chain combines TRBV5-8 with TRBJ2-3; TRBD1 aligns across 8 bases. With V trimmed by 0 bases and J by 5 bases, 5 bases remained unmatched. Germline values: CDR1 SGHTS, CDR2 YDEGEE. The CDR3 extends over 15 amino acids. The CDR3 DNA follows: TGTGCCAGCAGCTTGGGGACAGGGTCAATAGATACGCAGTATTTT. Amino acid sequence: CASSLGTGSIDTQYF.

DNA of the CDR3: TGCGCCAGCAGCCCTGGGACAGGGGGCCTCTACGAGCAGTACTTC. Amino acid sequence: CASSPGTGGLYEQYF. The chain carries TRBV5-1 and TRBJ2-5, with 12 bases fitting TRBD1. Judging by the DNA end, TRBJ2-7 fits better; the J call may be wrong. The CDR3 loop spans 15 amino acids. CDR1 is SGHRS and CDR2 is YFSETQ in the germline V gene.

This sequence joins TRBV6-5 and TRBJ1-6; D not certain. Trimming took 4 bases from V and 8 from J, leaving 12 bases between them. The CDR3 loop spans 14 amino acids. Germline values: CDR1 MNHEY, CDR2 SVGAGI. The CDR3 is CASSSEIRHSPLHF. CDR3 DNA: TGTGCCAGCAGTTCCGAGATCCGTCATTCACCCCTCCACTTT.